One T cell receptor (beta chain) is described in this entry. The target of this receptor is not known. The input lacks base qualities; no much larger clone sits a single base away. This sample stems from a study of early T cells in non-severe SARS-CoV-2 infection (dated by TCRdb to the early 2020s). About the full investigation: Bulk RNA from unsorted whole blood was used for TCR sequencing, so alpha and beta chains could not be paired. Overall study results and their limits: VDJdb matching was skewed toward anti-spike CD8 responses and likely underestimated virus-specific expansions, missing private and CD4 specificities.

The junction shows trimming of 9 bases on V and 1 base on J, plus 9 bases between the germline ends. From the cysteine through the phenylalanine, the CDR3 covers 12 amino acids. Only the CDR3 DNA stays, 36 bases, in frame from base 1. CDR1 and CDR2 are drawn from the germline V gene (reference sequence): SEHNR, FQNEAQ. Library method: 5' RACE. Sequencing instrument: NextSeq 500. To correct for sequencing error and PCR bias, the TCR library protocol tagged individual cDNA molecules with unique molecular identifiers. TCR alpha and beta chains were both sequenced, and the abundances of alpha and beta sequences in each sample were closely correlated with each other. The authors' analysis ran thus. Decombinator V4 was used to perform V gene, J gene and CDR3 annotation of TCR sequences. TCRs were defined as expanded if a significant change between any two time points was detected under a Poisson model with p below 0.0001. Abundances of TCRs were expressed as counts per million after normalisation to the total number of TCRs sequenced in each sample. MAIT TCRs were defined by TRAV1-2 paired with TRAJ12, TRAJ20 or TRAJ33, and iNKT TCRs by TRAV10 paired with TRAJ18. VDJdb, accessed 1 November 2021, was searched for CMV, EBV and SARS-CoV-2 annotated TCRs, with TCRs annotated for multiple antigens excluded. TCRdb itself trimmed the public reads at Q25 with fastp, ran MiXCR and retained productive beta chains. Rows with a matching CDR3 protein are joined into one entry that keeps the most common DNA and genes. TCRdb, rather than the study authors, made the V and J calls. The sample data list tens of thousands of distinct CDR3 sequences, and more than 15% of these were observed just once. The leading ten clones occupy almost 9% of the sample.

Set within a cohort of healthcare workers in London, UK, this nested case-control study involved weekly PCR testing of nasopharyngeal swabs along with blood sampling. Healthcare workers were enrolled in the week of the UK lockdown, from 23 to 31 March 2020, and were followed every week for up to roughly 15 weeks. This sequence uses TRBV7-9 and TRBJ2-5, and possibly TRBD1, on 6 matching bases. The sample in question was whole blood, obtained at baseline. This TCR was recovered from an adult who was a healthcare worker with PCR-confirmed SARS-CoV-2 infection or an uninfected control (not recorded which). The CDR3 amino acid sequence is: CASNRVQETQYF. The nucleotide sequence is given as TGTGCCAGTAACAGGGTCCAAGAGACCCAGTACTTC.